This is a list of T cell receptor beta chains from one sample in a study of T cell responses to AZD1222 COVID-19 vaccine. The data were produced by immunoSEQ multiplex PCR, yet TCRdb's version contains in-frame clones alone and is incomplete. The sample has about 92,000 clones, roughly 88% seen once. The material sequenced was peripheral blood, taken on day 0 of AZD1222 vaccination. Source of these receptors: an adult in good health. Both conserved end residues are trimmed from each CDR3.

V,CDR3
TRBV14,ASSQDPRGASTGELF
TRBV5-6,ASSLPAGLTDTQY
TRBV14,ASSQGKVRTEAF
TRBV6-5,ASSRDRVSYT
TRBV25-1,ASSLREGAYEQY
TRBV5-4,ASSLGQVYEQY
TRBV9,ASSVGGDRVSYEQY
TRBV9,ASSGPGGTNEQF
TRBV27,ASSFWAGSYEQY
TRBV7-8,ASSPRTSGTGTDTQY
TRBV29-1,SVEDHGDEKLF
TRBV27,ASSRLAGDNEQF
TRBV24-1,ATSDPWGTQY
TRBV9,ASSAETDSPLH
TRBV5-1,ASSSGGAGTDTQY
TRBV19,ASSIAHGSYEQY
TRBV29-1,SGGTGAYTGELF
TRBV28,ASRQPLNYGYT
TRBV28,ASSPLSSYEQY
TRBV3-1/TRBV3-2,ASSPMRGSNEKLF
TRBV19,ACRWASDGTYEQY
TRBV7-9,ASSLAGTGVGEAF
TRBV11-2,ASSRGTNTEAF
TRBV7-9,ASSFPSKAPSNTEAF
TRBV5-4,ASSPFGGTSYNEQF
TRBV2,ASSDRGFSYEQY
TRBV9,ASSASYNEQF
TRBV10-3,AIGGPREQY
TRBV10-3,ASGGGGAVEQY
TRBV28,ASDDRGSDQPQH
TRBV19,ASSSKGGTEAF
TRBV29-1,SVHPSGGETQY
TRBV5-6,ASSLASNEQF
TRBV15,ATSREGQGVYEQY
TRBV6-6,ASSQDSGTARVLPLH
TRBV15,ATSRGGTAAGYT
TRBV14,ASRRTGETQY
TRBV28,ASSTGVVETQY
TRBV9,ASSVASGGRAQDTQY
TRBV18,ASSPKVNSPLH
TRBV4-1,ASTDREGYNEQF
TRBV4-2,ASSQDPYEQY
TRBV10-1,ASSLAGGRYNEQF
TRBV14,ASSPGHSGNTIY
TRBV7-2,ASSLDRDREVVYSPLH
TRBV25-1,ASSPSSYEQY
TRBV29-1,SVEPSELYTDTQY
TRBV25-1,ASSEDRFYTIY
TRBV12-3/TRBV12-4,ASSTSGVQPQH
TRBV2,ASSGTPWGDYGYT
TRBV28,ASSLGSRQMGSYEQY
TRBV5-5,ASSGDRMNTEAF
TRBV7-9,ASSFQGALETQY
TRBV28,ASWQPMNTEAF